This T cell receptor (delta chain) came from a study of gamma-delta chains in newborns, infants, children. As for the study in general: Polyclonal expansion of innate γδ T cells after birth follows microbial exposure.

TCRdb repeated clone calling on the reads with CATT. This table has a few thousand delta-chain clones, roughly 39% appearing once. With respect to this clone: It may be a read error: a sequence one base away is much more abundant.

The CDR3 consists of 23 residues. With 5 bases clipped from V and 1 base from J, the junction kept 28 bases outside the gene matches. The germline V gene has CDR1 TSWWSYY and CDR2 QGS. The clonotype was recovered from a child who received the measles vaccine. The chain couples TRDV1 to TRDJ1, with TRDD3 matching 10 bases. The specimen was blood. CDR3 sequence (DNA): TGTGCTCTTGGGCTCGCACTACGGCCTTCCTCAACTGGGGGATGCCTACTCACCGATAAACTCATCTTT. It is translated as CALGLALRPSSTGGCLLTDKLIF.